The T cell receptor (beta chain) under discussion was sequenced for a study of CD8 T cells in ankylosing spondylitis (dated by TCRdb to 2016 to 2017). Turning to the overall study: The study profiled T cell receptor beta repertoires in healthy donors and ankylosing spondylitis patients to find disease-linked TCR variants. In total, the full study cohort was made up of 85 to 140 healthy donors and about two dozen ankylosing spondylitis patients. Peripheral blood was sampled, and synovial fluid was also collected from ankylosing spondylitis patients. Results and caveats for the whole study, not just this receptor: The disease-linked clones had a CD8+ phenotype and were found at relatively low frequencies in peripheral blood. Some of the motif variants had been reported before in the synovial fluid and blood of reactive arthritis patients, a finding that suggests common disease-initiation mechanisms. According to the report, matched synovial fluid samples from ankylosing spondylitis patients were significantly enriched for the disease-linked clones. A TCR beta motif made up of under ten highly homologous amino acid variants appeared to be characteristic of blood from ankylosing spondylitis patients.

CDR1 and CDR2, per the germline V gene (reference sequence), are DFQATT and SNEGSKA. The CDR3 has 15 amino acids, counting the end cysteine and phenylalanine. The CDR3 DNA has 45 bases and is translated from base 1. The junction shows trimming of 0 bases on V and 0 bases on J, plus 11 bases between the germline ends. This clonotype was counted between two and nine times. Its antigen has not been determined. No base quality information exists; no much larger clone differs at one position. For sequencing, an Illumina HiSeq 2500 was employed. Quantitative 5'-RACE with molecular barcodes was the method used to prepare the TCR beta libraries. From the authors' description of their analysis: Disease-linked TCR variants were identified with a new computational method built on a probabilistic model of VDJ rearrangement. TCRdb's own reprocessing of the public reads used fastp at Q25 and MiXCR and kept productive beta chains. Every entry covers one CDR3 protein and lists the most common genes and DNA from its rows. TCRdb assigned the V and J calls; the authors' analysis was not used. The sample table shows roughly 200,000 distinct CDR3 sequences, and roughly 12% are seen once. Approximately 15% of the sample lies in the top ten.

The sequencing input was blood, either unsorted or a sorted T cell fraction (not recorded which). The sequence was obtained from a male donor with ankylosing spondylitis or in good health (not recorded which). Rearrangement joined TRBV20-1 to TRBJ1-1, and possibly TRBD1, on 6 matching bases. The CDR3 region: CSARDRTGLNTEAFF. The bases read TGCAGTGCTAGAGATCGAACAGGGCTGAACACTGAAGCTTTCTTT.